These T cell receptor beta chains were read from a single sample in a study of cytomegalovirus exposure and HLA in healthy donors. Assay: immunoSEQ multiplex PCR; the TCRdb copy retains only in-frame clones and omits some. The sample records about 84,000 clones, 55% to 65% being singletons. Sequences were obtained from PBMCs. Receptors were obtained from a woman between 35 and 50 years old in good health and CMV-seropositive. CDR3s include the opening cysteine and the closing phenylalanine or tryptophan. Each record gives: J gene, V gene, D gene, clone size, CDR3 DNA, CDR3 protein. D genes are given only for firm matches. Part of the rows lack a size; the others show once, few, many or a class for expanded clones.

TRBJ2-2 TRBV11-2 . few TGTGCCAGCAGCTTATCGACAGGTTCGGCCGGGGAGCTGTTTTTT CASSLSTGSAGELFF
TRBJ1-2 TRBV2 . . TGTGCTAGCAGAGCAAGGGGCTATGGCTACACCTTC CASRARGYGYTF
TRBJ2-7 TRBV18 . . TGTGCCAGCTCAGCGGGACTCGACCGCTACGAGCAGTACTTC CASSAGLDRYEQYF
TRBJ2-5 TRBV6-5 . few TGTGCCAGCAGCTCGGGGACAATCGAGACCCAGTACTTC CASSSGTIETQYF
TRBJ1-4 TRBV15 . . TGTGCCACCAGCAGAGATCGTCGGGGAGCAACTAATGAAAAACTGTTTTTT CATSRDRRGATNEKLFF
TRBJ2-7 TRBV5-6 TRBD2 . TGTGCCAGCAGCTTGGCCCCCGGGAGGGCCTACGAGCAGTACTTC CASSLAPGRAYEQYF
TRBJ2-5 TRBV6-5 . . TGTGCCAGCAGCCCTTTACTATCCCAAGAGACCCAGTACTTC CASSPLLSQETQYF
TRBJ2-7 TRBV7-2 TRBD1 few TGTGCCAGCAGAACTAAGACAGGGGGCGTTTACGAGCAGTACTTC CASRTKTGGVYEQYF
TRBJ1-2 TRBV4-1 . . TGCGCCAGCAGCCAGGGGGGATTGGACTATGGCTACACCTTC CASSQGGLDYGYTF
TRBJ2-7 TRBV7-9 TRBD2 few TGTGCCAGCAGCTTAGGTGGCGGGAGGGCTGTTCGCGAGCAGTACTTC CASSLGGGRAVREQYF
TRBJ2-5 TRBV28 . . TGTGCCAGCAGTTTCAGGTCTGAGCGGGAGACCCAGTACTTC CASSFRSERETQYF
TRBJ1-6 TRBV5-1 TRBD1 . TGCGCCAGCAGCTTGGGTGGACAGGGAGGTGGAGGTTCACCCCTCCACTTT CASSLGGQGGGGSPLHF
TRBJ2-1 TRBV9 . . TGTGCCAGCAGCGTAGGGGCGGGGAAGTACAATGAGCAGTTCTTC CASSVGAGKYNEQFF
TRBJ2-5 TRBV6-6 . . TGTGCCAGCAGTTACCCCGGCGGGGTTGGGGAGACCCAGTACTTC CASSYPGGVGETQYF
TRBJ1-1 TRBV6-5 . few TGTGCCAGCCGGAGACAGGTGAACACTGAAGCTTTCTTT CASRRQVNTEAFF
TRBJ1-6 TRBV10-2 . few TGCGCCAGCGCAGGTGGCGACCCGAATTCACCCCTCCACTTT CASAGGDPNSPLHF
TRBJ2-3 TRBV15 TRBD2 few TGTGCCACCAGCCGCGGACTAGCGGGAGGATCAGATACGCAGTATTTT CATSRGLAGGSDTQYF
TRBJ2-1 TRBV15 TRBD2 . TGTGCCACCAGCAGGGGACGACTAGCTTCCTACAATGAGCAGTTCTTC CATSRGRLASYNEQFF
TRBJ2-1 TRBV7-9 . . TGTTCCAGCAGCTTAGCGCTCGCGGGGTCCTACAATGAGCAGTTCTTC CSSSLALAGSYNEQFF
TRBJ2-7 TRBV9 . few TGTGCCAGCAGCCTTAGGGCGGGCGAGCAGTACTTC CASSLRAGEQYF
TRBJ1-2 TRBV28 TRBD1 . TGTGCCAGCAGTTTACCCGCCGGACAGGCTTACTATGGCTACACCTTC CASSLPAGQAYYGYTF
TRBJ2-3 TRBV9 . . TGTGCCAGCAGCGTAGTGGGGGGGACAACAGATACGCAGTATTTT CASSVVGGTTDTQYF
TRBJ1-4 TRBV4-1 . . TGCGCCAGCAGCCAGGGACTCCCGGCTGGGGAAAAACTGTTTTTT CASSQGLPAGEKLFF
TRBJ1-1 TRBV27 TRBD1 . TGTGCCAGCAGTTCATGGACAGGGGGGAACACTGAAGCTTTCTTT CASSSWTGGNTEAFF
TRBJ1-5 TRBV4-3 . . TGCGCCAGCAGCCAAGATCGTGATCAGCCCCAGCATTTT CASSQDRDQPQHF